This T cell receptor (beta chain) emerged from a study of T cell responses to AZD1222 COVID-19 vaccine. Study-level points and caveats: At 160-218 and 743-854, vaccine-associated CD4 TCRs were dominant, and they spanned spike. Seropositive at baseline were only six AZD1222 recipients. Elevations in Spike-specific TCR breadth and depth followed administration of two AZD1222 doses. Clonal diversity may have been underestimated in mostly white British donors.

There are many counts of this clone. No antigen is known for it. Repertoires were generated with immunoSEQ multiplex PCR, while TCRdb's copy carries only in-frame clones and drops some. The sample has 90,000 to 130,000 clones, roughly four fifths seen once. Looked up from germline, CDR1 is LNHDA and CDR2 is SQIVND (reference sequence). Trimming shortened V by 6 bases and J by 4 bases, and 10 bases separated the two germline ends. The CDR3 has 13 residues. The sequenced sample was peripheral blood, obtained on day 0 of AZD1222 vaccination. The rearrangement links TRBV19 to TRBJ2-1; D is unclear. This clonotype originated in an adult in good health. CDR3 DNA: TGTGCCAGTAGCCCCGACGGGTACAATGAGCAGTTCTTC. The encoded protein is CASSPDGYNEQFF.